This T cell receptor beta chain stems from a study of cytomegalovirus exposure and HLA in healthy donors. Regarding the study as a whole: HLA alleles showed associations with around 15,000 TCR beta sequences in a later analysis, at a 0.05 false discovery rate. According to an earlier analysis, most TCR beta V segments yielded productive rearrangements about 87% or about 30% of the time.

Amplification used 60 Vbeta primers and 13 Jbeta primers. Repertoires were generated with immunoSEQ multiplex PCR, while TCRdb's copy carries only in-frame clones and drops some. Of about 270,000 clones listed, under 80% were seen once; the top ten hold under 3%. CDR3 size: 15 residues. CDR1 SGHTA and CDR2 FQGNSA come from the germline V gene. V was pared by 1 base and J by 0 bases, with 8 bases between. This clone was detected a few times. Its target is not known. Source material: PBMCs. The V and J genes are TRBV7-2 and TRBJ2-3; the D is unclear. The TCR was taken from a female donor in good health and CMV-seronegative. For the CDR3, the DNA is TGTGCCAGCAGCTTAGTCGAGTTGAGCACAGATACGCAGTATTTT. This codes for CASSLVELSTDTQYF. The full variable domain, its missing parts supplied by reference TRBV7-2 and TRBJ2-3, is GAGVSQSPSNKVTEKGKDVELRCDPISGHTALYWYRQSLGQGLEFLIYFQGNSAPDKSGLPSDRFSAERTGGSVSTLTIQRTQQEDSAVYLCASSLVELSTDTQYFGPGTRLTVL.